This TCR beta chain was captured by sequencing in a study of OX40 agonist ivuxolimab in advanced cancers. In the study overall: Of mixed ages from about 20 to 90 and averaging about 60 years, the group was more than 65% male. Study-wide points: CD4+ and CD8+ blood T cells expanded clonally by week 6 at 0.1 to 3.0 mg/kg. It was also the case that some nonresponders had low normalized T-cell clonal expansion.

For this clone: Its specificity is unknown.

Data came from immunoSEQ multiplex PCR; TCRdb stores just in-frame clones and leaves some out. The top ten hold approximately 2% of the sample, which has nearly 50,000 clones, 85% to 90% seen once. There are 16 residues in the CDR3. The ends were cut back, 1 base at V and 3 bases at J, with 17 bases in the middle. Germline assignment: CDR1 GTSNPN and CDR2 SVGIG (reference sequence). Specimen: CD4+ or CD8+ T cells sorted from blood, collected in a trial of the OX40 agonist ivuxolimab. The chain carries TRBV30 and TRBJ2-3, with D possibly TRBD2 on 5 matching bases. The source of this sequence is an adult with an advanced solid tumor such as melanoma, head and neck, liver or kidney cancer. The CDR3: CAWSGSAGLRTDTQYF. The CDR3 nucleotides read TGTGCCTGGAGTGGGTCGGCGGGCCTCAGGACAGATACGCAGTATTTT.